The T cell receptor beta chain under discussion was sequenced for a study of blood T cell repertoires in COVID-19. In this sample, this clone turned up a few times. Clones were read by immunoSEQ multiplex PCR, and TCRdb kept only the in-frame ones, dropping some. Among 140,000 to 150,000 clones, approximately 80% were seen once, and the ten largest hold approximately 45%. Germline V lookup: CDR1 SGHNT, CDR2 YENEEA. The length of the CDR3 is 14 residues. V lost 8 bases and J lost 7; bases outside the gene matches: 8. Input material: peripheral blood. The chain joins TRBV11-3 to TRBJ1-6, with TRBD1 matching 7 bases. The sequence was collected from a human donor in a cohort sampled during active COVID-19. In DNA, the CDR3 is TGTGCCAGCTCCTCCGGGACAGTGAATTCACCCCTCCACTTT. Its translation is CASSSGTVNSPLHF.